This TCR beta chain was observed in a study of PD-1 blockade in classical Hodgkin lymphoma. Overall study findings and caveats: Causes of the repertoire differences remain undefined, possibly disease activity or prior therapy.

Trimming pared 2 bases from V and 1 base from J, leaving 12 bases between. Per germline, CDR1 SGHDT and CDR2 YYEEEE. The CDR3 extends over 15 amino acids. Here immunoSEQ multiplex PCR was the method, and the copy in TCRdb shows in-frame clones only, minus some. The table lists around 13,000 clones, 75% to 90% of them singletons. Relapse was seen in all patients after autologous stem cell transplantation, and brentuximab vedotin exposure was variable. By magnetic negative selection, CD4+ T cells were purified from thawed PBMCs. This clone appeared once. The target antigen is unknown. This TCR came from a human donor with classical Hodgkin lymphoma. The chain carries TRBV5-6 and TRBJ1-1; D not certain. The material was CD4+ T cells from blood, obtained at baseline. Here the CDR3 reads CASSFLAGRNTEAFF. DNA for the CDR3: TGTGCCAGCAGCTTTTTGGCGGGTAGGAACACTGAAGCTTTCTTT.